The TCR beta chain described here comes from a study of cytomegalovirus exposure and HLA in healthy donors. Turning to the study itself: HLA-typed donors contributed some 87 million unique TCRs, which were held in an early data release. Study outcomes and limitations: An apparent linkage of common viral pathogens to several of the most significant clusters emerged in a later analysis.

Concerning this clone itself: The antigen is undetermined.

It was healthy bone marrow donors who served as donors. With 60 Vbeta and 13 Jbeta primers, the PCR was carried out. Only in-frame clones appear in the TCRdb table, and some are missing; sequencing was by immunoSEQ multiplex PCR. Of roughly 150,000 clones listed, roughly 85% are singletons. V was clipped by 2 bases and J by 0 bases, with 4 bases between them. This CDR3 comprises 13 residues. CDR1 is SGHTA, CDR2 FQGNSA, per germline. Sequencing was performed on PBMCs. The chain couples TRBV7-2 to TRBJ1-2; D call uncertain. The source is a male donor in good health and CMV-seronegative. The CDR3 is CASSLQTNYGYTF. Written as DNA, the CDR3 is TGTGCCAGCAGCTTACAAACTAACTATGGCTACACCTTC.